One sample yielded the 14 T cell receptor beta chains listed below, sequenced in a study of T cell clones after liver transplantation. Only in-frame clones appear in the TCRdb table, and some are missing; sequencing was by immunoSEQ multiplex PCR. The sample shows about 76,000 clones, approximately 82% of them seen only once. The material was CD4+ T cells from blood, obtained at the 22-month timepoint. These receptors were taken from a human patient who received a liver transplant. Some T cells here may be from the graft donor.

This CDR3 is CASSSTSGQGASEQYF. CDR3 nucleotide sequence: TGTGCCAGCAGCTCGACTTCTGGACAGGGGGCGTCCGAGCAGTACTTC. The rearrangement uses TRBV7-9 and TRBJ2-7, with 11 positions matching TRBD1. The trim removed 4 bases at V and 6 bases at J, leaving 11 bases unmatched. This CDR3 has 16 residues. Germline V gene sequence: CDR1 SEHNR, CDR2 FQNEAQ (reference sequence).

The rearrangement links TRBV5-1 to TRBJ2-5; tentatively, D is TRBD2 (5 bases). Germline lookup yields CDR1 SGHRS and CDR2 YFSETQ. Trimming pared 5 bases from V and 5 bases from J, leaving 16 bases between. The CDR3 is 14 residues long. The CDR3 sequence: CASSTTGFGETQYF. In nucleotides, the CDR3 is TGCGCCAGCAGTACGACGGGGTTCGGGGAGACCCAGTACTTC.

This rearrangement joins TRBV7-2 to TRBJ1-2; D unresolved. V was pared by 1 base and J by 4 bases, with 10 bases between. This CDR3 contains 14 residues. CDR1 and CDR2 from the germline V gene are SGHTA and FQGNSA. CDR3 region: CASSLGGKPYGYTF. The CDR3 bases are TGTGCCAGCAGCTTAGGTGGCAAACCCTATGGCTACACCTTC. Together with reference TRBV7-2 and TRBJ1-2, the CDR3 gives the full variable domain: GAGVSQSPSNKVTEKGKDVELRCDPISGHTALYWYRQSLGQGLEFLIYFQGNSAPDKSGLPSDRFSAERTGGSVSTLTIQRTQQEDSAVYLCASSLGGKPYGYTFGSGTRLTVV.

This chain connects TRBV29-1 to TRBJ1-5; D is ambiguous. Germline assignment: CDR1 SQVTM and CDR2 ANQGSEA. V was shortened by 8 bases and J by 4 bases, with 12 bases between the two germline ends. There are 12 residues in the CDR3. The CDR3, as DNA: TGCAGCACCAGGACGGCGAATCAGCCCCAGCATTTT. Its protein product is CSTRTANQPQHF.

CDR3 bases: TGTGCCTGGAGCGGGACTAGCGGGAGGCGGGATACGCAGTATTTT. Its protein is CAWSGTSGRRDTQYF. The gene calls are TRBV30 and TRBJ2-3; 15 bases match TRBD2. The CDR3 is 15 residues long. Germline-derived CDR1 and CDR2 are GTSNPN and SVGIG (reference sequence). J lost 6 bases, V lost 3 bases, and 4 bases had no gene match.

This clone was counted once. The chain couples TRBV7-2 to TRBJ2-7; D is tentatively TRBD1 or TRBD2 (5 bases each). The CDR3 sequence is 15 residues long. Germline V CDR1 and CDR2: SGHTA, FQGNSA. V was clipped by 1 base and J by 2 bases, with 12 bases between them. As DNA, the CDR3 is TGTGCCAGCAGCTTAGGTAGAGGGGACGCCTACGAGCAGTACTTC. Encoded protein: CASSLGRGDAYEQYF.

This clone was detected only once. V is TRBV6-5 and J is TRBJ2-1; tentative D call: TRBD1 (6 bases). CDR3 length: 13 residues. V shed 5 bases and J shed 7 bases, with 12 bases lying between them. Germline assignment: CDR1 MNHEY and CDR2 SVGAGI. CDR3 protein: CASSRTGYNEQFF. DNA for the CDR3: TGTGCCAGCAGTAGAACAGGGTATAATGAGCAGTTCTTC.

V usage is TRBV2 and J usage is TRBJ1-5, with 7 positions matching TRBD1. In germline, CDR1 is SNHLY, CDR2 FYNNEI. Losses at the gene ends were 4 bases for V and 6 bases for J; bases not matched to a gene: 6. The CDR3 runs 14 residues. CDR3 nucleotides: TGTGCCAGCAGTGTGACAGAGGGGGCTCAGCCCCAGCATTTT. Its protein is CASSVTEGAQPQHF.

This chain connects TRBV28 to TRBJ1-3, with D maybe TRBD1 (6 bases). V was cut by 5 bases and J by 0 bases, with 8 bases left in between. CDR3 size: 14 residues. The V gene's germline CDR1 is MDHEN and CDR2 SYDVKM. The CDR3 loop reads CASSTGYSGNTIYF. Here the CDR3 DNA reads TGTGCCAGCAGTACAGGGTACTCTGGAAACACCATATATTTT.

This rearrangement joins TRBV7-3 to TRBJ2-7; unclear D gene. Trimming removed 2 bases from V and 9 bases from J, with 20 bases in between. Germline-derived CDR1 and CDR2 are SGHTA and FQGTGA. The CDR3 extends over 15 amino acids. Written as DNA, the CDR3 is TGTGCCAGCAGCTTAGCCCCTTCAGCCTCAGGCACGCAGTACTTC. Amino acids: CASSLAPSASGTQYF.

The CDR3 DNA is TGTGCCAGCAGCTTTAACAGGGGCGAGCAGTACTTC. Translation: CASSFNRGEQYF. This chain joins TRBV7-2 and TRBJ2-7; 7 positions agree with TRBD1. V was pared by 3 bases and J by 6 bases, with 2 bases of the junction left unmatched. CDR3 size: 12 residues. The germline V gene encodes CDR1 SGHTA and CDR2 FQGNSA. The whole variable domain, filled in from reference TRBV7-2 and TRBJ2-7, reads GAGVSQSPSNKVTEKGKDVELRCDPISGHTALYWYRQSLGQGLEFLIYFQGNSAPDKSGLPSDRFSAERTGGSVSTLTIQRTQQEDSAVYLCASSFNRGEQYFGPGTRLTVT.

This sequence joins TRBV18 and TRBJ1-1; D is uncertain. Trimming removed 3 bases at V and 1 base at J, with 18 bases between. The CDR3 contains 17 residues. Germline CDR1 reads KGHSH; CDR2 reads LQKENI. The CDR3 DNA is TGTGCCAGCTCACCCACGCCTCGCTGGGTTCCGAACACTGAAGCTTTCTTT. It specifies CASSPTPRWVPNTEAFF.

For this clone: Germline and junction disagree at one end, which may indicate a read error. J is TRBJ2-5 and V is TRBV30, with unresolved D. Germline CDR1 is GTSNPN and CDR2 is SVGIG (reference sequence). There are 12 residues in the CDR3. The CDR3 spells CAWTFGVETQYF. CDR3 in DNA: TGTGCGTGGACGTTCGGTGTAGAGACCCAGTACTTC.

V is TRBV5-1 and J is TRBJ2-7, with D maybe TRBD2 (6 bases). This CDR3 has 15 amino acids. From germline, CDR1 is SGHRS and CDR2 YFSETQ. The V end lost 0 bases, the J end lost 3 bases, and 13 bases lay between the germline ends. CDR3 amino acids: CASSLAREPGYEQYF. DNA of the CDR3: TGCGCCAGCAGCTTGGCACGGGAGCCAGGCTACGAGCAGTACTTC.